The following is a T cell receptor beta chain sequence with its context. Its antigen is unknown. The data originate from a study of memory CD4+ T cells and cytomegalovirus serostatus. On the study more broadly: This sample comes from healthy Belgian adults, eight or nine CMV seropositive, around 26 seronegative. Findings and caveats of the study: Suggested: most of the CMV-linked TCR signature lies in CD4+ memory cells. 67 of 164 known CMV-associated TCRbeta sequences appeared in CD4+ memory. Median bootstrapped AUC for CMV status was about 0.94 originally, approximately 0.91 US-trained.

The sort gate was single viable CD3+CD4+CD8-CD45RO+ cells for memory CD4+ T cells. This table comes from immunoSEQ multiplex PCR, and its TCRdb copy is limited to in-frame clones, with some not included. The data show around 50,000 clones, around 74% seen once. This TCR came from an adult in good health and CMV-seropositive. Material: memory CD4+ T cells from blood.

DNA for the CDR3: TGCAGCGTACTCCCAGCGGGGCGTGTTAATGAGCAGTTCTTC. Its protein product is CSVLPAGRVNEQFF. The chain uses TRBV29-1 and TRBJ2-1, with 7 positions matching TRBD2. Germline V lookup: CDR1 SQVTM, CDR2 ANQGSEA. The CDR3 runs 14 residues. With V trimmed by 6 bases and J by 7 bases, 12 bases remained unmatched.